These 27 T cell receptor beta chains were all obtained from the same sample, sequenced in a study of cytomegalovirus exposure and HLA in healthy donors. This PCR relied on a set of 60 Vbeta primers and 13 Jbeta primers. Only in-frame clones appear in the TCRdb table, and some are missing; sequencing was by immunoSEQ multiplex PCR. In the table there are under 110,000 clones, about 70% of which are singletons. The sequenced sample was PBMCs. The receptors were gathered from a woman in her 50s in good health and CMV-seropositive.

The chain has TRBV18 and TRBJ2-5; TRBD1 is a possible D gene (6 bases). In germline, CDR1 is KGHSH, CDR2 LQKENI. The CDR3 is 13 amino acids. V lost 2 bases to trimming and J lost 4 bases, with 8 bases between them. CDR3 DNA sequence: TGTGCCAGCTCACCAGTAGGGGGAGAGACCCAGTACTTC. Protein product: CASSPVGGETQYF.

The rearrangement links TRBV7-2 to TRBJ1-5; weak D call: TRBD1 (5 bases). V dropped 1 base and J dropped 3 bases, with 7 bases sitting between them. This CDR3 is built from 14 residues. CDR1 and CDR2 (germline): SGHTA, FQGNSA. CDR3 nucleotides: TGTGCCAGCAGCTTAGTCAGGGACAATCAGCCCCAGCATTTT. This gives the protein CASSLVRDNQPQHF. The whole variable domain, remainder taken from reference TRBV7-2 and TRBJ1-5, is GAGVSQSPSNKVTEKGKDVELRCDPISGHTALYWYRQSLGQGLEFLIYFQGNSAPDKSGLPSDRFSAERTGGSVSTLTIQRTQQEDSAVYLCASSLVRDNQPQHFGDGTRLSIL.

The chain combines TRBV27 with TRBJ1-2; D gene ambiguous. Deletions cut 3 bases from V and 5 bases from J, with 16 bases between. CDR3 length equals 15 residues. CDR1 and CDR2 (germline): MNHEY, SMNVEV (reference sequence). DNA for the CDR3: TGTGCCAGCAGTTTGGGCCAGAATAGTTATTATGGCTACACCTTC. Protein product: CASSLGQNSYYGYTF.

V usage is TRBV9 and J usage is TRBJ2-1, with 12 nucleotides matching TRBD2. The CDR3 runs 16 residues. In germline, CDR1 is SGDLS, CDR2 YYNGEE. V dropped 0 bases and J dropped 10; count of bases not matched to a gene: 8. Written as DNA, the CDR3 is TGTGCCAGCAGCGTAGGGGCTAGCGGGGGGGTGGGGGAGCAGTTCTTC. Amino acid sequence: CASSVGASGGVGEQFF.

This sequence joins TRBV7-2 and TRBJ2-7; weak D call: TRBD2 (6 bases). V gave up 5 bases and J gave up 0 bases, with 20 bases separating them. This CDR3 spans 17 amino acids. From germline, CDR1 is SGHTA and CDR2 FQGNSA. CDR3 coding DNA: TGTGCCAGCAGCCCGGGGGTTGGACACTCCTTCTCCTACGAGCAGTACTTC. This codes for CASSPGVGHSFSYEQYF.

The chain couples TRBV7-3 to TRBJ1-1, with D possibly matching TRBD1 (6 bases). The CDR3 is 13 residues long. V was trimmed by 5 bases and J by 3 bases, leaving 10 bases between them. The germline V gene has CDR1 SGHTA and CDR2 FQGTGA. In DNA, the CDR3 is TGTGCCAGCAGCCTTACAGGGTACACTGAAGCTTTCTTT. It is translated as CASSLTGYTEAFF.

The rearrangement joins TRBV7-2 to TRBJ2-1, with D unresolved. CDR3 length equals 14 residues. From germline, CDR1 is SGHTA and CDR2 FQGNSA. Deletions cut 3 bases from V and 0 bases from J, with 6 bases between. CDR3 amino acids: CASSLARSYNEQFF. DNA of the CDR3: TGTGCCAGCAGCTTGGCTCGCTCCTACAATGAGCAGTTCTTC.

The V gene is TRBV10-3, the J gene TRBJ1-5; D possibly corresponds to TRBD1 (6 bases). CDR1 is ENHRY, CDR2 SYGVKD, per germline. This CDR3 region has 16 residues. V lost 4 bases and J 4 bases, leaving 17 bases between the germline ends. CDR3 region: CAISAAGTRGNQPQHF. In nucleotides, the CDR3 is TGTGCCATCAGTGCAGCCGGGACAAGGGGGAATCAGCCCCAGCATTTT.

The chain couples TRBV7-2 to TRBJ2-2; 8 bases match TRBD2. CDR3 length equals 16 residues. With 4 bases clipped from V and 1 base from J, the junction kept 5 bases outside the gene matches. Germline CDR1 reads SGHTA; CDR2 reads FQGNSA. CDR3 sequence reads: CASSSRGGQNTGELFF. DNA for the CDR3: TGTGCCAGCAGCTCCCGGGGGGGACAGAACACCGGGGAGCTGTTTTTT. Looking up the rest from reference TRBV7-2 and TRBJ2-2 gives the full variable domain: GAGVSQSPSNKVTEKGKDVELRCDPISGHTALYWYRQSLGQGLEFLIYFQGNSAPDKSGLPSDRFSAERTGGSVSTLTIQRTQQEDSAVYLCASSSRGGQNTGELFFGEGSRLTVL.

The rearrangement uses TRBV6-6 and TRBJ1-5; D possibly corresponds to TRBD1 (6 bases). Trimming stripped 8 bases from V and 0 bases from J, with 8 bases between. CDR1 MNHNY and CDR2 SVGAGI come from the germline V gene (reference sequence). The CDR3 totals 13 residues. In nucleotides, the CDR3 is TGTGCCAGCGGACAGAATAGCAATCAGCCCCAGCATTTT. This translates into CASGQNSNQPQHF.

The genes are TRBV27 and TRBJ2-3, with D perhaps TRBD1 (5 bases). The CDR3 loop spans 15 amino acids. V was clipped by 4 bases and J by 4 bases, with 15 bases between them. Germline V gene sequence: CDR1 MNHEY, CDR2 SMNVEV (reference sequence). In nucleotides, the CDR3 is TGTGCCAGCAGTTCAATTATGACCAGGGCAGATACGCAGTATTTT. It yields the protein CASSSIMTRADTQYF.

The J gene is TRBJ1-1, the V gene TRBV19, with 8 bases that match TRBD1. After removal of 6 bases from V and 7 bases from J, the junction contained 10 bases not matched to a gene. The germline V gene encodes CDR1 LNHDA and CDR2 SQIVND (reference sequence). The CDR3 consists of 14 residues. The CDR3 here is CASRRGTGPHEAFF. CDR3 nucleotides: TGTGCCAGTAGGCGCGGGACAGGTCCCCATGAAGCTTTCTTT.

This rearrangement joins TRBV28 to TRBJ1-6; 10 positions agree with TRBD1. The junction had 17 bases not matched to a gene; V was cut back by 5 bases and J by 10 bases. CDR1 and CDR2 from the germline V gene are MDHEN and SYDVKM. The CDR3 length is 18 residues. The CDR3 spells CASSAPRDRGFHISPLHF. In nucleotides, the CDR3 is TGTGCCAGCAGTGCGCCGCGGGACAGGGGATTTCATATCTCACCCCTCCACTTT. The complete variable domain, with remaining parts taken from reference TRBV28 and TRBJ1-6, reads DVKVTQSSRYLVKRTGEKVFLECVQDMDHENMFWYRQDPGLGLRLIYFSYDVKMKEKGDIPEGYSVSREKKERFSLILESASTNQTSMYLCASSAPRDRGFHISPLHFGNGTRLTVT.

The J gene is TRBJ1-2, the V gene TRBV15; D gene uncertain. Trimming removed 0 bases at V and 4 bases at J, with 9 bases between. This CDR3 region has 14 residues. The V gene's germline CDR1 is LNHNV and CDR2 YYDKDF (reference sequence). The CDR3 loop reads CATSRDSPSYGYTF. The CDR3, as DNA: TGTGCCACCAGCAGAGATTCCCCCAGCTATGGCTACACCTTC.

This chain uses TRBV5-4 with TRBJ2-2; D perhaps matches TRBD2 (7 bases). The CDR3 contains 16 residues. CDR1 SGHNT and CDR2 YYREEE come from the germline V gene (reference sequence). V gave up 4 bases and J gave up 2 bases, with 15 bases separating them. CDR3 coding DNA: TGTGCCAGCAGCGAACCCCCGGGGGGCAACACCGGGGAGCTGTTTTTT. Residues: CASSEPPGGNTGELFF.

This clone was counted between two and nine times. Other DNA sequences in this specimen translate into the identical CDR3. V is TRBV6-6 and J is TRBJ1-2; the D is unclear. From germline, CDR1 is MNHNY and CDR2 SVGAGI (reference sequence). V was clipped by 6 bases and J by 0 bases, with 5 bases between them. The CDR3 has 12 residues. The CDR3 DNA reads TGTGCCAGCAGCGGGACTAACTATGGCTACACCTTC. It specifies CASSGTNYGYTF.

CDR3 sequence reads: CASSDSVAHSSGYTF. DNA of the CDR3: TGTGCCAGCAGTGACTCTGTAGCGCATTCGAGTGGCTACACCTTC. This rearrangement joins TRBV6-4 to TRBJ1-2; D gene unclear. This CDR3 is built from 15 residues. V lost 0 bases to trimming and J lost 7 bases, with 15 bases between them. Germline CDR1 MRHNA, CDR2 SNTAGT.

This chain links TRBV7-3 with TRBJ2-3, with 7 bases matching TRBD2. J gave up 4 bases and V 5 bases, and 9 bases lay outside the gene matches. Germline V CDR1 and CDR2: SGHTA, FQGTGA. The CDR3 is 15 residues long. CDR3 nucleotides: TGTGCCAGCAGCAGCCTAGCGGTGAGCGCAGATACGCAGTATTTT. Its protein product is CASSSLAVSADTQYF.

This clone appeared a few times. V and J are TRBV5-1 and TRBJ1-1; maybe TRBD1 (5 bases). CDR3 size: 11 residues. Germline CDR1 SGHRS, CDR2 YFSETQ. Trimming pared 2 bases from V and 11 bases from J, leaving 10 bases between. CDR3 DNA sequence: TGCGCCAGCAGCTTAGGGGTTCGTGCTTTCTTT. Amino acid sequence: CASSLGVRAFF.

The rearrangement uses TRBV5-1 and TRBJ1-2, with 8 bases that match TRBD1. V shed 2 bases, J shed 0 bases, and the junction held 9 bases outside the gene matches. The germline CDR1 and CDR2 sequences are SGHRS and YFSETQ. The CDR3 is 17 residues long. CDR3 DNA sequence: TGCGCCAGCAGCTTTGGGGCCCGGACAGGGCCTAACTATGGCTACACCTTC. Its translation: CASSFGARTGPNYGYTF.

This clone was counted once. CDR3 region: CASSPGTAVPGYTF. The CDR3 bases are TGTGCCAGCAGTCCCGGGACAGCGGTCCCTGGCTACACCTTC. The chain links TRBV28 to TRBJ1-2, with 7 positions matching TRBD1. Trimming removed 5 bases from V and 7 bases from J; junction bases left unmatched: 10. Per germline, CDR1 MDHEN and CDR2 SYDVKM. The CDR3 runs 14 residues.

The J gene is TRBJ1-2, the V gene TRBV10-3; D gene uncertain. From germline, CDR1 is ENHRY and CDR2 SYGVKD. The CDR3 is 11 amino acids. Trimming stripped 0 bases from V and 7 bases from J, with 3 bases between. The CDR3: CAISESAGYTF. CDR3 coding DNA: TGTGCCATCAGTGAGTCGGCTGGCTACACCTTC.

This sequence joins TRBV7-2 and TRBJ1-1; 9 nucleotides align to TRBD1. The V gene end was trimmed by 5 bases and the J gene end by 2 bases; junction bases not matched to a gene: 12. Per germline, CDR1 SGHTA and CDR2 FQGNSA. The CDR3 sequence is 17 residues long. CDR3 sequence: CASSARPNRGLNTEAFF. CDR3 DNA sequence: TGTGCCAGCAGCGCTCGGCCCAACAGGGGGCTTAACACTGAAGCTTTCTTT.

The gene calls are TRBV4-2 and TRBJ2-1; D not certain. In germline, CDR1 is LGHNA, CDR2 YNFKEQ. With 3 bases removed from V and 3 bases from J, the gap between germline ends came to 12 bases. The CDR3 is made up of 15 amino acids. CDR3 sequence: CASSQRTEVYNEQFF. Written as DNA, the CDR3 is TGTGCCAGCAGCCAGCGAACCGAAGTCTACAATGAGCAGTTCTTC.

CDR3 loop: CASSVSGARSAEEQFF. In nucleotides, the CDR3 is TGTGCCAGCAGCGTATCTGGGGCCCGCTCGGCAGAGGAGCAGTTCTTC. The chain combines TRBV9 with TRBJ2-1; D is perhaps TRBD1 (5 bases). This CDR3 is 16 amino acids long. V dropped 1 base and J dropped 10 bases, with 21 bases sitting between them. The germline V gene encodes CDR1 SGDLS and CDR2 YYNGEE.

This clone appeared once. The rearrangement uses TRBV5-1 and TRBJ1-1; 9 bases line up with TRBD1. The CDR3 covers 15 residues. Per the germline V gene, CDR1 is SGHRS and CDR2 is YFSETQ. Trimming removed 2 bases from V and 1 base from J; junction bases left unmatched: 3. CDR3 DNA sequence: TGCGCCAGCAGCTTTACAGGGGGCGCGAACACTGAAGCTTTCTTT. Amino acids: CASSFTGGANTEAFF.

This clone was picked up many times. V usage is TRBV4-1 and J usage is TRBJ2-7, with D possibly TRBD1 on 6 matching bases. Per germline, CDR1 MGHRA and CDR2 YSYEKL. The CDR3 length is 17 residues. V lost 2 bases, J lost 1 base, and 18 bases lay in between. CDR3 protein: CASSQPTTGTGSYEQYF. CDR3 sequence (DNA): TGCGCCAGCAGCCAACCTACCACAGGGACGGGTTCCTACGAGCAGTACTTC.